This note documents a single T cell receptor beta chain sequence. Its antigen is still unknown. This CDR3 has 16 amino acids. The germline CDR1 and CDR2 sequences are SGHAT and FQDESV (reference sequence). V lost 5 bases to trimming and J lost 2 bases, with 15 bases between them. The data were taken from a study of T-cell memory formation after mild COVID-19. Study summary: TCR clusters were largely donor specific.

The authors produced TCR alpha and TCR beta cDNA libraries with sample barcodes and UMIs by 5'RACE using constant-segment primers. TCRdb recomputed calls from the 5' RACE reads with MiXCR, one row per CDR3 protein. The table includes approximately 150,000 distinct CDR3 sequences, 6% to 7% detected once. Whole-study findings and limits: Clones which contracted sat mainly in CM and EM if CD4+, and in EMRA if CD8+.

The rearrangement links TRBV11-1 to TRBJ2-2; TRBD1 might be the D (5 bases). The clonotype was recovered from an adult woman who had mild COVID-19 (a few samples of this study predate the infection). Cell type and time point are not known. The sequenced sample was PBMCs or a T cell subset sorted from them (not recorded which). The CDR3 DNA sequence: TGTGCCAGCAGCCGAGAGCCAGGGCTTAACACCGGGGAGCTGTTTTTT. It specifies CASSREPGLNTGELFF.